This T cell receptor beta chain was documented in a study of immune characterization of retroperitoneal liposarcoma. Each CDR3 protein gets one entry after TCRdb re-called the PCR reads with MiXCR. The data hold about 10,000 distinct CDR3 sequences, with roughly a third observed a single time. This CDR3 has 14 amino acids. The V gene's germline CDR1 is MNHEY and CDR2 SMNVEV (reference sequence). This clonotype was seen only a few times. The sequenced sample consisted of tumor tissue. The rearrangement uses TRBV27 and TRBJ2-1, with TRBD1 matching 9 bases. The end of the DNA fits TRBJ2-7 better, so the J call may be wrong. This receptor was identified in a male donor with retroperitoneal liposarcoma. The CDR3 spells CASRDRGRSYEQYF. The CDR3 DNA follows: TGTGCCAGCAGAGACAGGGGGAGATCCTACGAGCAGTACTTC.